These 17 T cell receptor beta chains came from one sample sequenced in a study of patients and donors after allogeneic stem cell transplantation. TCRdb reprocessed the RT-PCR reads via MiXCR and lists one record per CDR3 protein. The sample records a few hundred thousand distinct CDR3 sequences, around 40% being singletons. Sequenced input: blood, either unsorted or a sorted T cell fraction (not recorded which). These TCRs come from a human donor who was either an allogeneic HSCT recipient or a stem cell or donor lymphocyte infusion donor (not recorded which). It is not recorded whose cells these are; they may come from a transplant donor.

CDR3 region: CASSSGYNSPLHF. CDR3 in DNA: TGCGCCAGCAGCTCGGGCTATAATTCACCCCTCCACTTT. This chain links TRBV5-1 with TRBJ1-6; D is unclear. In germline, CDR1 is SGHRS, CDR2 YFSETQ. Trimming removed 3 bases from V and 3 bases from J, with 4 bases in between. The CDR3 sequence is 13 residues long.

The chain joins TRBV20-1 to TRBJ1-2; D gene ambiguous. The V and J ends lost 4 bases and 1 base respectively, with 10 bases between them. There are 13 residues in the CDR3. Germline V gene sequence: CDR1 DFQATT, CDR2 SNEGSKA (reference sequence). CDR3 DNA sequence: TGCAGTGCTACCCCGGGATATAACTATGGCTACACCTTC. Translation gives CSATPGYNYGYTF.

The rearrangement uses TRBV6-2 or TRBV6-3 and TRBJ1-5, with D perhaps matching TRBD1 (5 bases). CDR1 and CDR2 (germline): MNHEY, SVGEGT. Trimming left V 6 bases short and J 4 bases short, with 10 bases between. The CDR3 sequence is 13 residues long. CDR3 DNA sequence: TGTGCCAGCAGCCCGGGGGAAAATCAGCCCCAGCATTTT. Translating gives CASSPGENQPQHF.

The chain combines TRBV6-1 with TRBJ2-7; D gene ambiguous. CDR1 is MNHNS and CDR2 is SASEGT in the germline V gene. This CDR3 comprises 11 residues. V shed 6 bases and J shed 7 bases, with 10 bases lying between them. CDR3 DNA: TGTGCCAGCAGGAGGACCTGGGAGCAGTACTTC. Translated, it gives CASRRTWEQYF.

This chain connects TRBV7-9 to TRBJ2-1; 8 nucleotides match TRBD1. The germline CDR1 and CDR2 sequences are SEHNR and FQNEAQ (reference sequence). After removal of 1 base from V and 8 bases from J, the junction contained 13 bases not matched to a gene. The CDR3 is made up of 17 amino acids. The CDR3, as DNA: TGTGCCAGCAGCTTAGTCCCCGGACAGGGCTTTCTGGATGAGCAGTTCTTC. Translating it yields CASSLVPGQGFLDEQFF.

This chain links TRBV5-1 with TRBJ1-2, with D uncertain. V was shortened by 2 bases and J by 1 base, with 6 bases between the two germline ends. Germline V gives CDR1 SGHRS, CDR2 YFSETQ. The CDR3 extends over 13 amino acids. CDR3: CASSLENNYGYTF. The CDR3, as DNA: TGCGCCAGCAGCTTAGAGAATAACTATGGCTACACCTTC.

This clonotype was picked up a small number of times. This chain connects TRBV30 to TRBJ1-2, with D unresolved. This CDR3 region has 16 residues. Germline V gene sequence: CDR1 GTSNPN, CDR2 SVGIG (reference sequence). V lost 1 base, J lost 4 bases, and 19 bases lay in between. CDR3 residues: CAWSGPDILHSYGYTF. CDR3 sequence (DNA): TGTGCCTGGAGTGGGCCCGACATTCTCCATAGCTATGGCTACACCTTC.

V is TRBV14 and J is TRBJ1-3; D is unresolved. The CDR3 has 14 residues. CDR1 and CDR2 (germline): SGHDN, FVKESK. V was cut by 1 base and J by 2 bases, with 6 bases left in between. In DNA form, the CDR3 reads TGTGCCAGCAGCCAAGTCAAGACTGGAAACACCATATATTTT. Amino acid sequence: CASSQVKTGNTIYF.

The rearrangement links TRBV12-3 or TRBV12-4 to TRBJ2-1; TRBD2 aligns across 9 bases. The CDR3 is 15 amino acids. J lost 4 bases, V lost 7 bases, and 8 bases had no gene match. The CDR3 loop reads CASTYSGGVYNEQFF. For the CDR3, the DNA is TGTGCCAGCACCTATAGCGGGGGCGTATACAATGAGCAGTTCTTC.

The chain joins TRBV4-1 to TRBJ2-1, with TRBD2 matching 10 bases. The CDR3 spans 15 residues. Germline trimming cut 4 bases from V and 4 bases from J; bases unmatched to any gene: 4. The germline gives CDR1 MGHRA, CDR2 YSYEKL. The CDR3 reads CASSPGTSVYNEQFF. The CDR3 DNA is TGCGCCAGCAGCCCCGGGACTAGCGTTTACAATGAGCAGTTCTTC.

The chain carries TRBV28 and TRBJ2-3; 9 nucleotides align to TRBD2. The CDR3 runs 17 residues. CDR1 and CDR2 from the germline V gene are MDHEN and SYDVKM. V dropped 6 bases and J dropped 3; count of bases not matched to a gene: 13. The CDR3 region has the DNA TGTGCCAGCAGACCCCTGGGCGGGGGGGTGGTAACAGATACGCAGTATTTT. This codes for CASRPLGGGVVTDTQYF.

The CDR3 region has the DNA TGTGCCAGCACCAGCAGACAGGGCTCCTACGAGCAGTACTTC. This translates into CASTSRQGSYEQYF. The chain combines TRBV6-5 with TRBJ2-7; 7 positions match TRBD1. Germline values: CDR1 MNHEY, CDR2 SVGAGI. Trimming cost V 7 bases and J 0 bases; bases outside gene matches: 6. The CDR3 is 14 residues long.

This chain links TRBV12-3 or TRBV12-4 with TRBJ2-5; the D gene is possibly TRBD2 (6 bases). The CDR3 is 17 residues long. V lost 6 bases and J 3 bases, leaving 23 bases between the germline ends. CDR3 sequence (DNA): TGTGCCAGCAGCTTATCGCGGGCAGGAGCGGGTGAAGAGACCCAGTACTTC. It is translated as CASSLSRAGAGEETQYF.

This clonotype was seen only a few times. This sequence joins TRBV7-9 and TRBJ1-2; D is undetermined. V was clipped by 5 bases and J by 8 bases, with 12 bases between them. Germline V lookup: CDR1 SEHNR, CDR2 FQNEAQ (reference sequence). The CDR3 spans 12 residues. CDR3 loop: CASSQEGRGYTF. DNA for the CDR3: TGTGCCAGCAGCCAAGAAGGACGGGGCTACACCTTC.

This sequence joins TRBV4-1 and TRBJ1-5, with D possibly TRBD1 on 5 matching bases. Germline V gene lookup returns CDR1 MGHRA and CDR2 YSYEKL. The V and J ends lost 2 bases and 5 bases respectively, with 16 bases between them. This CDR3 spans 16 amino acids. CDR3 nucleotide sequence: TGCGCCAGCAGCCAAACCGGGACTGTAGCTCATCAGCCCCAGCATTTT. Its translation: CASSQTGTVAHQPQHF.

This clonotype occurred a few times. This chain connects TRBV18 to TRBJ1-1; D remains unclear. V lost 4 bases and J lost 7, with 16 bases in between. Germline CDR1 KGHSH, CDR2 LQKENI. CDR3 size: 14 residues. The CDR3 spells CASSLTIRDSEAFF. The DNA of the CDR3 is TGTGCCAGCTCACTGACAATACGGGATAGTGAAGCTTTCTTT. Full variable domain (remainder filled in from reference TRBV18 and TRBJ1-1): NAGVMQNPRHLVRRRGQEARLRCSPMKGHSHVYWYRQLPEEGLKFMVYLQKENIIDESGMPKERFSAEFPKEGPSILRIQQVVRGDSAAYFCASSLTIRDSEAFFGQGTRLTVV.

The chain is built from TRBV4-1 and TRBJ1-2; D is perhaps TRBD1 (5 bases). The CDR3 consists of 14 residues. With 3 bases removed from V and 7 bases from J, the gap between germline ends came to 15 bases. Germline loops: CDR1 MGHRA, CDR2 YSYEKL. The CDR3 loop is CASSQGTAASGYTF. CDR3 coding DNA: TGCGCCAGCAGCCAGGGGACGGCGGCTAGTGGCTACACCTTC.